The 4 T cell receptor beta chains below come from one sample, sequenced in a study of shared T cell receptors in the human thymus. Some clones are missing from TCRdb's copy, which holds only in-frame ones; the method was immunoSEQ multiplex PCR. The sample contains approximately 490,000 clones, 78% of which appear only once. This same sample was also part of a study on human thymus T cells.

Specimen: thymocytes. These receptor sequences come from a boy in the first two years of life with a congenital heart defect.

As to this clone: Different DNA sequences within this sample yield the same CDR3. The chain uses TRBV5-6 and TRBJ2-5; no clear D gene. The germline V gene has CDR1 SGHDT and CDR2 YYEEEE. V dropped 4 bases and J dropped 5 bases, with 9 bases sitting between them. The CDR3 consists of 12 residues. The CDR3 spells CASSRLEETQYF. CDR3 bases: TGTGCCAGCAGCCGATTAGAGGAGACCCAGTACTTC.

The chain combines TRBV4-2 with TRBJ2-7; TRBD2 is a possible D gene (5 bases). The CDR3 runs to 17 residues. V was cut by 1 base and J by 6 bases, with 22 bases left in between. Germline CDR1 and CDR2: LGHNA and YNFKEQ. CDR3 coding DNA: TGTGCCAGCAGCCAAGCTCGAACCTCACACCTCCGGGGCGAGCAGTACTTC. Its protein product is CASSQARTSHLRGEQYF.

The rearrangement uses TRBV28 and TRBJ2-7; D is ambiguous. Germline V gene data show CDR1 as MDHEN and CDR2 as SYDVKM. The CDR3 loop spans 12 amino acids. With 2 bases removed from V and 5 bases from J, the gap between germline ends came to 7 bases. CDR3 in amino acids: CASSLPPDEQYF. The CDR3 DNA follows: TGTGCCAGCAGTTTACCCCCCGACGAGCAGTACTTC. Filled out from reference TRBV28 and TRBJ2-7, the complete variable domain reads DVKVTQSSRYLVKRTGEKVFLECVQDMDHENMFWYRQDPGLGLRLIYFSYDVKMKEKGDIPEGYSVSREKKERFSLILESASTNQTSMYLCASSLPPDEQYFGPGTRLTVT.

V and J are TRBV29-1 and TRBJ1-4; maybe TRBD1 (5 bases). CDR3 length: 15 amino acids. V was pared by 7 bases and J by 8 bases, with 23 bases between. The germline CDR1 and CDR2 sequences are SQVTM and ANQGSEA. CDR3 bases: TGCAGCGCCGGAGGGGAACAGGTTGGAGAAGAAAAACTGTTTTTT. Protein product: CSAGGEQVGEEKLFF. Complete variable domain (other parts from reference TRBV29-1 and TRBJ1-4): SAVISQKPSRDICQRGTSLTIQCQVDSQVTMMFWYRQQPGQSLTLIATANQGSEATYESGFVIDKFPISRPNLTFSTLTVSNMSPEDSSIYLCSAGGEQVGEEKLFFGSGTQLSVL.